This T cell receptor (beta chain) was sequenced for a study of blood T cell repertoires in COVID-19. Study at large: Specimens from acute and convalescent COVID-19 originated in the United States, Italy and Spain. Sources were T cells, B-cell-depleted T cells, or PBMCs; the material itself was cDNA or gDNA.

CDR1 and CDR2 (germline): MNHEY, SVGAGI. With 6 bases clipped from V and 5 bases from J, the junction kept 6 bases outside the gene matches. CDR3 length equals 13 residues. Source study methods: Quantification of nucleated cells was approximated via reference gene primer amplification. TCRdb's table, derived via immunoSEQ multiplex PCR, lists solely in-frame clones and lacks some. V and J calls and clone size are those listed in that table; D and trimming were worked out from the DNA. The sample has roughly 120,000 clones, 76% seen once. This chain links TRBV6-5 with TRBJ2-5; TRBD1 matches at 7 bases. This clonotype was obtained from a woman older than 75 with acute or convalescent COVID-19. Sequenced material: peripheral blood. The CDR3 loop reads CASRARGPETQYF. In DNA, the CDR3 is TGTGCCAGCAGGGCAAGGGGGCCGGAGACCCAGTACTTC.